The 9 T cell receptor beta chains in this list originate from one sample, sequenced in a study of blood T cell repertoires in COVID-19. The protocol was immunoSEQ multiplex PCR, while the TCRdb copy is restricted to in-frame clones and leaves out a portion. The sample shows around 240,000 clones, about 80% of them seen only once. Sequenced input: peripheral blood. These receptors came from a woman aged 80 or over with acute or convalescent COVID-19.

The V and J genes are TRBV5-1 and TRBJ1-4; TRBD1 agrees at 9 bases. V lost 5 bases and J lost 8; bases outside the gene matches: 10. The CDR3 has 15 residues. Germline loops: CDR1 SGHRS, CDR2 YFSETQ. The CDR3 DNA is TGCGCCAGCAGTCCATCGACAGGGGGTGACGAAAAACTGTTTTTT. Its protein product is CASSPSTGGDEKLFF.

The chain recombines TRBV7-2 with TRBJ2-2, with D maybe TRBD1 (5 bases). Per the germline V gene, CDR1 is SGHTA and CDR2 is FQGNSA. V lost 5 bases, J lost 1 base, and 8 bases lay in between. The CDR3 covers 14 residues. CDR3 sequence: CASSTDRNTGELFF. The CDR3 nucleotides read TGTGCCAGCAGCACAGACAGGAACACCGGGGAGCTGTTTTTT.

The chain couples TRBV5-4 to TRBJ1-1; 8 positions agree with TRBD1. The V gene end was trimmed by 4 bases and the J gene end by 0 bases; junction bases not matched to a gene: 8. The CDR3 has 16 amino acids. Germline values: CDR1 SGHNT, CDR2 YYREEE (reference sequence). For the CDR3, the DNA is TGTGCCAGCAGCGCCTCGCAGGGGGCGTTGAACACTGAAGCTTTCTTT. This translates into CASSASQGALNTEAFF.

The V gene is TRBV6-5, the J gene TRBJ1-1; a possible D gene is TRBD1 (5 bases). CDR3 length equals 14 residues. V lost 6 bases to trimming and J lost 1 base, with 12 bases between them. Germline CDR1 MNHEY, CDR2 SVGAGI. The CDR3 DNA reads TGTGCCAGCAGACGCATTACAGGGAACACTGAAGCTTTCTTT. Amino acid sequence: CASRRITGNTEAFF.

This chain links TRBV28 with TRBJ2-1, with D tentatively TRBD2 (6 bases). The CDR3 runs 15 residues. V lost 2 bases to trimming and J lost 4 bases, with 12 bases between them. Germline V gene lookup returns CDR1 MDHEN and CDR2 SYDVKM. The CDR3 sequence is CASSLRTGAYNEQFF. The CDR3 DNA follows: TGTGCCAGCAGTTTACGGACGGGAGCGTACAATGAGCAGTTCTTC.

CDR3 nucleotides: TGTGCCAGCAGCCAACGCACCCAGGGGGCCGGAAACACCATATATTTT. Protein sequence: CASSQRTQGAGNTIYF. The chain employs TRBV14 and TRBJ1-3; 8 bases fit TRBD1. The CDR3 runs to 16 residues. CDR1 and CDR2 from the germline V gene are SGHDN and FVKESK. After removal of 2 bases from V and 4 bases from J, the junction contained 7 bases not matched to a gene.

This clone occurred once. The rearrangement joins TRBV18 to TRBJ2-1; 10 bases are shared with TRBD2. Germline assignment: CDR1 KGHSH and CDR2 LQKENI. The CDR3 is made up of 14 amino acids. V trimming: 0 bases; J trimming: 10 bases; junction bases outside the gene matches: 3. For the CDR3, the DNA is TGTGCCAGCTCACCACCAGCGGGAGGGAGGGAGCAGTTCTTC. It translates to CASSPPAGGREQFF.

This clone was recorded only once. This chain connects TRBV23-1 to TRBJ2-1; tentative D call: TRBD1 (7 bases). TRBV23-1 is an open reading frame whose function is uncertain. The CDR3 loop spans 13 amino acids. V shed 7 bases and J shed 8 bases, with 15 bases lying between them. As DNA, the CDR3 is TGCGCCAGCACCCCCCGGGGGACAGATGAGCAGTTCTTC. This codes for CASTPRGTDEQFF.

This chain links TRBV19 with TRBJ1-4; D ambiguous. Trimming stripped 7 bases from V and 0 bases from J, with 9 bases between. Looked up from germline, CDR1 is LNHDA and CDR2 is SQIVND (reference sequence). The CDR3 extends over 14 amino acids. CDR3 residues: CASMTSATNEKLFF. Written as DNA, the CDR3 is TGTGCCAGTATGACGAGCGCAACTAATGAAAAACTGTTTTTT.